The following is a T cell receptor beta chain sequence with its context. These data originate in a study of response to subunit inactivated influenza vaccine. One entry per CDR3 protein results from TCRdb running MiXCR on the RT-PCR reads. The sample records roughly 650,000 distinct CDR3 sequences, approximately 15% being singletons. Germline V gives CDR1 SGHNT, CDR2 YENEEA. Trimming pared 1 base from V and 6 bases from J, leaving 8 bases between. There are 13 residues in the CDR3. The sequences come from PBMCs from blood, collected about 12 days after vaccination. V is TRBV11-3 and J is TRBJ2-3, with a tentative D call TRBD2 (5 bases). This clonotype was sampled from a man aged 50-59 years who received an inactivated influenza vaccine. The chain's CDR3 is CASSLGREDTQYF. Written as DNA, the CDR3 is TGTGCCAGCAGCTTAGGTAGGGAGGATACGCAGTATTTT. Using reference TRBV11-3 and TRBJ2-3 for the parts outside the CDR3, the full variable domain is EAGVVQSPRYKIIEKKQPVAFWCNPISGHNTLYWYLQNLGQGPELLIRYENEEAVDDSQLPKDRFSAERLKGVDSTLKIQPAELGDSAVYLCASSLGREDTQYFGPGTRLTVL.